The present entry profiles one T cell receptor beta chain with its context. Its antigen is currently not known. Qualities for individual bases were not recorded, and no much larger clone is one base off. The CDR3 runs 13 amino acids, cysteine and phenylalanine included. Only the CDR3 part of the read is kept: 39 bases, read in frame from the first base. Based on the germline V gene (reference sequence), the CDR1 and CDR2 sequences are SGHNT and YYREEE. The V end loses 0 bases and the J end loses 8 bases, and a stretch of 11 bases separates them. The sample belongs to a study of blood T cell repertoires in COVID-19 (dated by TCRdb to between 2020 and 2021). The study in broad terms: The collaborator samples originated in the United States, Italy and Spain and spanned the acute and convalescent phases of COVID-19. The prospective study material was composed of cDNA or gDNA derived from T cells, B-cell-depleted T cells, or PBMCs. The dataset comprised deeply sampled blood TCRbeta repertoires from subjects exposed to, actively infected with, or recovered from COVID-19. The repertoires were made available in a free public database intended to serve as a resource for research on the immune response to SARS-CoV-2. Samples were obtained from the ongoing ImmuneRACE study (first 160 participants) and from roughly 1,300 subjects provided by 6 global collaborators. Sample metadata almost always included a de-identified subject ID, COVID-19 status, age in years and sex. HLA class I and class II types, where available, came from metadata supplied by the sample provider rather than from assay-based typing. General conclusions and limits of the study: The amount of clinical and demographic metadata varied by source and participant and was provided uncurated.

Collaborating institutions collected whole blood in K2EDTA tubes following their own protocols. For TCRbeta analysis, collaborator samples were shipped as frozen whole blood, as isolated PBMCs, or as DNA extracted from either sample type. TCRbeta CDR3 regions were amplified from genomic DNA by means of the immunoSEQ Assay, a bias-controlled multiplex PCR. As for how the authors treated the data: Nucleated cell counts per sample were estimated from amplification of reference gene primers within the assay. Sequence reads were collapsed and filtered to measure the absolute abundance of every unique TCRbeta CDR3 rearrangement. For each sample, productive Simpson clonality was calculated as the square root of Simpson's diversity index across productive rearrangements. This immuneACCESS table, as held by TCRdb, lists in-frame sequences with V and J called but not all clones. Of the missing ones, under half trace to an unresolved V gene in checked studies; the others have no known cause. The DNA was the basis for D and trimming; V, J and clone size are from that table. The sample includes about half a million clones, with approximately 83% observed a single time. The top ten hold about 3.2% of the sample.

This sequence uses TRBV5-4 and TRBJ1-2; tentative D gene TRBD1, with 5 bases matching. The sequenced material came from peripheral blood. This sequence originates from a human donor in a cohort sampled during active COVID-19. The CDR3 here reads CASSLELRGGYTF. The sequence in DNA is TGTGCCAGCAGCTTGGAGCTAAGGGGAGGCTACACCTTC.